A selection of T cell receptor beta chains follows, all from one sample in a study of control samples from healthy donors and cancer patients. Here immunoSEQ multiplex PCR was the method, and the copy in TCRdb shows in-frame clones only, minus some. This sample has 35,000 to 40,000 clones, with around 80% found just once. Sequences were obtained from PBMCs. The receptors derive from a woman aged 60-75 years with lung cancer. Each CDR3 is given with its conserved first and last residue. A D gene is named only where the DNA matches it firmly. Clone size appears in some rows only: once, few, many, or a class for an expanded clone.

V gene	J gene	clone size	D gene	CDR3 DNA	CDR3 protein
TRBV6-5	TRBJ1-1	-	-	TGTGCCAGCACTTTAATGGGTGAAGCTTTCTTT	CASTLMGEAFF
TRBV6-1	TRBJ1-1	-	-	TGTGCCAGCAGTGAAAAAAGGTCTCGTTTGGACACTGAAGCTTTCTTT	CASSEKRSRLDTEAFF
TRBV24-1	TRBJ2-2	few	TRBD1	TGTGCCACCAGTGATTCCGACAGGGCCGGATTCGGGACCGGGGAGCTGTTTTTT	CATSDSDRAGFGTGELFF
TRBV24-1	TRBJ2-2	-	-	TGTGCCACCAGTGATTCAGGGGGAGGCGGGGAGCTGTTTTTT	CATSDSGGGGELFF
TRBV7-8	TRBJ2-2	-	-	TGTGCCAGCAGCCCTTTAAGGGGGACGAACACCGGGGAGCTGTTTTTT	CASSPLRGTNTGELFF
TRBV7-8	TRBJ2-7	once	-	TGTGCCAGCAGCCTGACATTTCTCGGGTTTTACGAGCAGTACTTC	CASSLTFLGFYEQYF
TRBV7-2	TRBJ2-3	-	-	TGTGCCAGCAGGCCCCCTCCCTACAGGGTATTCACAGATACGCAGTATTTT	CASRPPPYRVFTDTQYF
TRBV5-4	TRBJ1-2	-	-	TGTGCCAGCAGCCCAGGGTCGGGCTCAGGCGCTATGAGCGGCTACACCTTC	CASSPGSGSGAMSGYTF
TRBV6-5	TRBJ1-2	-	-	TGTGCCAGCAGTTCCTCATGGGGCCTGACTAACTATGGCTACACCTTC	CASSSSWGLTNYGYTF
TRBV15	TRBJ1-2	-	-	TGTGCCACCAGCAGAGATCGACAGACCATCTATGGCTACACCTTC	CATSRDRQTIYGYTF
TRBV4-1	TRBJ1-1	-	-	TGCGCCAGCAGCTCGAACGAAGAGGTGAACACTGAAGCTTTCTTT	CASSSNEEVNTEAFF
TRBV5-6	TRBJ2-1	-	TRBD2	TGTGCCAGCAGCCTGACGGGACTAGCGGGAGGTAGCTCCTACAATGAGCAGTTCTTC	CASSLTGLAGGSSYNEQFF
TRBV10-3	TRBJ2-3	-	TRBD2	TGTGCCATCAGCCCGGGACTAGCGGGAGATACGCAGTATTTT	CAISPGLAGDTQYF
TRBV30	TRBJ1-6	-	-	TGTGCCTGGAGGGGTCCAACGGGGTCACCCCTCCACTTT	CAWRGPTGSPLHF
TRBV7-3	TRBJ2-7	-	TRBD1	TGTGCCAGCAGCCCCGGGACAGCCGATGAGCAGTACTTC	CASSPGTADEQYF
TRBV5-4	TRBJ1-3	-	-	TGTGCCAGCAGCCTCAACAGCAACTCTGGAAACACCATATATTTT	CASSLNSNSGNTIYF
TRBV7-2	TRBJ1-1	-	-	TGTGCCAGCAGCTTAGTAGTGCAGGTCAACACTGAAGCTTTCTTT	CASSLVVQVNTEAFF
TRBV2	TRBJ2-1	few	-	TGTGCCAGCAATTACAGGGGGGGCAATGAGCAGTTCTTC	CASNYRGGNEQFF